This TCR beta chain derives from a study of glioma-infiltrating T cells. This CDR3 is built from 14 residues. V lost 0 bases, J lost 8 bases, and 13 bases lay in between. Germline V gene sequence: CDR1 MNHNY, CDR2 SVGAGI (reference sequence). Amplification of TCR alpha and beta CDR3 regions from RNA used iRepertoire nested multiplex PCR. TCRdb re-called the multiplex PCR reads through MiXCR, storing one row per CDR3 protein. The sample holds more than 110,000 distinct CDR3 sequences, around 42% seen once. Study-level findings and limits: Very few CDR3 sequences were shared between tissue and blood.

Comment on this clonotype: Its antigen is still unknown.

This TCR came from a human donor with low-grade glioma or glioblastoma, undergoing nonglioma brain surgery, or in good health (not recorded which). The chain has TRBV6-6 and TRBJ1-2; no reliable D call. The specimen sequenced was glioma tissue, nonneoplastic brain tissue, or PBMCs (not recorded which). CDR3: CASSYSRGIGGYTF. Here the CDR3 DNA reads TGTGCCAGCAGTTACTCGAGAGGAATAGGGGGCTACACCTTC.